This TCR beta chain was retrieved from a study of PD-1 blockade in classical Hodgkin lymphoma. Study findings and constraints: There was a significant rise in CD4+ TCR diversity by C4D1, with no such rise for CD8+.

Comments on this clone: Its antigen is unknown.

Patients all relapsed after autologous stem cell transplantation, and there was variation in brentuximab vedotin exposure. Best responses included complete response and partial response; otherwise, the best response was progressive disease. Produced via immunoSEQ multiplex PCR; TCRdb's table is partial and in-frame only. The profile shows about 110,000 clones, roughly nine tenths of them singletons. CDR1 is MNHNS, CDR2 SASEGT, per germline. Trimming pared 11 bases from V and 5 bases from J, leaving 10 bases between. This CDR3 is 10 amino acids long. V gene TRBV6-1 combines with J gene TRBJ2-7, with D uncertain. This material consisted of peripheral blood mononuclear cells (PBMCs), taken before the second cycle of nivolumab. This receptor was identified in a human donor with classical Hodgkin lymphoma. DNA for the CDR3: TGTGCCCGAGTCATCCACGAGCAGTACTTC. This sequence encodes CARVIHEQYF.